This entry lists 16 T cell receptor beta chains sequenced from one sample in a study of blood T cell repertoires in COVID-19. Using immunoSEQ multiplex PCR, the repertoire was profiled, and TCRdb retains in-frame clones only, with some absent. The sample has 250,000 to 350,000 clones; approximately 86% are singletons. Sequencing used peripheral blood. These receptors all come from a woman between 50 and 59 years old with active or convalescent COVID-19.

This clone was found once. The rearrangement uses TRBV13 and TRBJ1-1, with TRBD1 identical over 7 bases. The germline V gene has CDR1 PRHDT and CDR2 FYEKMQ (reference sequence). This CDR3 has 16 amino acids. V was pared by 2 bases and J by 5 bases, with 11 bases of the junction left unmatched. In DNA form, the CDR3 reads TGTGCCAGCAGCTTATCTATGACAGGGCTTAAGACTGAAGCTTTCTTT. Its translation: CASSLSMTGLKTEAFF.

This clone was found once. The J gene is TRBJ2-1, the V gene TRBV5-1; TRBD2 aligns across 12 bases. V lost 4 bases to trimming and J lost 6 bases; unmatched junction nucleotides: 2. CDR1 is SGHRS, CDR2 YFSETQ, per germline. This CDR3 is built from 14 residues. The chain's CDR3 is CASSQLAGGNEQFF. The CDR3 coding sequence is TGCGCCAGCAGCCAACTAGCGGGAGGCAATGAGCAGTTCTTC.

The rearrangement joins TRBV28 to TRBJ1-2; 8 nucleotides line up with TRBD1. This CDR3 is built from 13 residues. CDR1 and CDR2 (germline): MDHEN, SYDVKM. Trimming removed 6 bases from V and 7 bases from J; junction bases left unmatched: 7. The CDR3 DNA sequence: TGTGCCAGCAGGCAAACAGGGGGGTCTGGCTACACCTTC. Residues: CASRQTGGSGYTF.

The V call is TRBV5-1, the J call TRBJ2-7; D possibly corresponds to TRBD1 (6 bases). From germline, CDR1 is SGHRS and CDR2 YFSETQ. This CDR3 comprises 13 residues. V gave up 2 bases and J gave up 5 bases, with 11 bases separating them. CDR3 loop: CASSLTRGNEQYF. CDR3 bases: TGCGCCAGCAGCTTAACCAGGGGCAACGAGCAGTACTTC.

V and J are TRBV2 and TRBJ2-1; D is possibly TRBD1 (5 bases). Germline CDR1 SNHLY, CDR2 FYNNEI. Trimming pared 2 bases from V and 4 bases from J, leaving 6 bases between. The CDR3 sequence is 13 residues long. CDR3 region: CASSEQGYNEQFF. The CDR3, as DNA: TGTGCCAGCAGTGAACAGGGATACAATGAGCAGTTCTTC.

DNA for the CDR3: TGTGCCAGCAGTTCTAGCATCGTGGGAGGCAATGAGCAGTTCTTC. Protein sequence: CASSSSIVGGNEQFF. The gene calls are TRBV2 and TRBJ2-1, with D possibly matching TRBD2 (6 bases). There are 15 residues in the CDR3. CDR1 and CDR2 (germline): SNHLY, FYNNEI. Trimming left V 5 bases short and J 6 bases short, with 17 bases between.

This chain connects TRBV28 to TRBJ2-2; 8 bases agree with TRBD2. The germline V gene has CDR1 MDHEN and CDR2 SYDVKM. This CDR3 comprises 16 residues. The V and J ends lost 3 bases and 1 base, in that order; junction bases with no gene match: 4. The CDR3 nucleotides read TGTGCCAGCAGTTTTAGGACTAGCCAGAACACCGGGGAGCTGTTTTTT. The encoded protein is CASSFRTSQNTGELFF.

This clone appeared a single time. The chain uses TRBV12-5 and TRBJ2-5, with TRBD1 identical over 7 bases. The CDR3 has 15 residues. CDR1 LGHNT and CDR2 FRNRAP come from the germline V gene. V shed 5 bases, J shed 6 bases, and the junction held 12 bases outside the gene matches. CDR3 sequence: CASGPPQDRTQTQYF. As DNA, the CDR3 is TGTGCTAGTGGTCCCCCTCAGGACAGGACCCAGACCCAGTACTTC.

This clone was picked up one time. The J gene is TRBJ2-1, the V gene TRBV29-1; 9 bases are shared with TRBD1. The CDR3 loop spans 14 amino acids. V lost 2 bases and J lost 10; bases outside the gene matches: 9. Germline-derived CDR1 and CDR2 are SQVTM and ANQGSEA. The CDR3, as DNA: TGCAGCGTTGAAAAGGACAGGGGCCCCAGGGAGCAGTTCTTC. Protein sequence: CSVEKDRGPREQFF.

J is TRBJ2-7 and V is TRBV29-1; 7 nucleotides line up with TRBD1. The V gene's germline CDR1 is SQVTM and CDR2 ANQGSEA. V lost 7 bases and J lost 2; bases outside the gene matches: 2. CDR3 length: 11 residues. CDR3 in amino acids: CSGGTAYEQYF. The CDR3 nucleotides read TGCAGCGGGGGGACAGCCTACGAGCAGTACTTC.

This sequence joins TRBV19 and TRBJ2-1; TRBD2 agrees at 7 bases. Germline V gene lookup returns CDR1 LNHDA and CDR2 SQIVND (reference sequence). After removal of 2 bases from V and 12 bases from J, the junction contained 22 bases not matched to a gene. This CDR3 has 18 residues. The CDR3: CASSIPLGSGKLFTGQFF. The CDR3 DNA reads TGTGCCAGTAGTATACCCCTAGGCAGCGGGAAACTTTTTACTGGGCAGTTCTTC.

This clone was observed once. This chain links TRBV10-3 with TRBJ2-3, with a possible D match to TRBD2 (6 bases). The CDR3 totals 17 residues. Germline CDR1 and CDR2: ENHRY and SYGVKD. Deletions cut 0 bases from V and 0 bases from J, with 13 bases between. CDR3 nucleotides: TGTGCCATCAGTGAGTCAACCGGTGCGGGAAGCACAGATACGCAGTATTTT. The encoded protein is CAISESTGAGSTDTQYF.

The chain uses TRBV5-1 and TRBJ1-3; the match to TRBD1 covers 8 bases. V shed 4 bases, J shed 10 bases, and the junction held 7 bases outside the gene matches. CDR1 and CDR2 from the germline V gene are SGHRS and YFSETQ. This CDR3 has 13 residues. The CDR3 protein is CASSRDNRGTIYF. CDR3 sequence (DNA): TGCGCCAGCAGCCGTGATAACAGGGGGACCATATATTTT.

This clone was seen a few times. This chain connects TRBV11-1 to TRBJ1-6; 11 positions agree with TRBD1. CDR1 and CDR2 from the germline V gene are SGHAT and FQDESV (reference sequence). V gave up 5 bases and J gave up 9 bases; unmatched junction bases: 3. The CDR3 contains 14 residues. CDR3 bases: TGTGCCAGCAGCCGCGGGACAGGGGGTTCACCCCTCCACTTT. Its protein product is CASSRGTGGSPLHF.

The V and J genes are TRBV28 and TRBJ2-1; 7 bases map to TRBD2. This CDR3 region has 14 residues. Germline values: CDR1 MDHEN, CDR2 SYDVKM. The V segment lost 7 bases and the J segment 5 bases; nucleotides outside the gene matches: 8. The CDR3 region is CASTAVAGDNEQFF. CDR3 in DNA: TGTGCCAGCACCGCCGTGGCGGGAGACAATGAGCAGTTCTTC.

This clone was seen only a few times. The gene calls are TRBV5-6 and TRBJ1-2, with 8 positions matching TRBD1. V lost 4 bases and J lost 3; bases outside the gene matches: 5. Germline CDR1 is SGHDT and CDR2 is YYEEEE. The CDR3 totals 14 residues. The CDR3 region is CASSKDRGYYGYTF. For the CDR3, the DNA is TGTGCCAGCAGCAAAGACAGGGGTTACTATGGCTACACCTTC.